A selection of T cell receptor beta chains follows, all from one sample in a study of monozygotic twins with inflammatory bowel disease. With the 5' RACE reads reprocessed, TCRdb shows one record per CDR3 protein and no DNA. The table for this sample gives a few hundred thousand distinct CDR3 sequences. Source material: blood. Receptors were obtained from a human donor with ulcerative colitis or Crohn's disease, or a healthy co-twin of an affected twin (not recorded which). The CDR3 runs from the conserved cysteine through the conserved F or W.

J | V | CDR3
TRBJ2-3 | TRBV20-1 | CSARKASGLADTQYF
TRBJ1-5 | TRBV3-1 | CASSLYPGNQPQHF
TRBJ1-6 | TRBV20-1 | CSARVQGALINSPLHF
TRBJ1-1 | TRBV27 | CASRYQGLNTEAFF
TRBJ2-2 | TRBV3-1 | CASSPGTRALNTGELFF
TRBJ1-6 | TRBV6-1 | CASSDATHNSPLHF
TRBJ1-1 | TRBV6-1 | CASKTDGTNTEAFF
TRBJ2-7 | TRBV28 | CASSLPPSGDYEQYF
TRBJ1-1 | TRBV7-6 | CASSPGGGTEAFF
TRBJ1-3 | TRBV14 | CASSRTDIYSGNTIYF
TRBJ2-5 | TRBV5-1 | CASSLAGAGQETQYF
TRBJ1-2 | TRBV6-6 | CASIREPYGYTF
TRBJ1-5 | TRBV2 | CASSEFLGPNQPQHF
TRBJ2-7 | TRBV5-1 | CASSLEGAYYEQYF
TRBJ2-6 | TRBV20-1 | CSARGSGANVLTF
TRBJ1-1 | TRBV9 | CASSVVETGPEAFF
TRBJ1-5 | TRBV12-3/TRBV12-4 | CASSFGAAGGQGNQPQHF
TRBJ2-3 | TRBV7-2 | CASSSIMSGRAADTQYF
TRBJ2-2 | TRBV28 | CASSLIPTLAGGLDNTGELFF
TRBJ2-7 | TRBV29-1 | CSVQFPGKDYEQYF
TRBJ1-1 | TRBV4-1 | CASSQDEGGTEAFF
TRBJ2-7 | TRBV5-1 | CASSLNTGDRSSYEQYF
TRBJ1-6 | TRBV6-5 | CASSYLGQGLASPLHF
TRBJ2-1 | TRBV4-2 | CASSQLAGALRGEQFF
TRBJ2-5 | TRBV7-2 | CASSLVGSRGVGTQYF
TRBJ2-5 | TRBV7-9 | CASSLGALYQETQYF
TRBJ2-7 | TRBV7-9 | CASSLGTSHEQYF
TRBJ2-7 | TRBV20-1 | CSGASGSLVYEQYF
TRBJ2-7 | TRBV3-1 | CASSQWRESYEQYF
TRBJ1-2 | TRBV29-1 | CSVVPGTGGHYGYTF
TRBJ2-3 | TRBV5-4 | CASSPHQGVGDTQYF
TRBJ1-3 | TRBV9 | CASSLQEVTGNTIYF
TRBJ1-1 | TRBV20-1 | CSAPDDLFTEAFF
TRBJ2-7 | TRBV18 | CASSPRAAGYEQYF
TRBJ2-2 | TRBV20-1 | CSAGRALAGGELFF
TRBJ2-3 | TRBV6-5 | CASSRLAGGGHTQYF
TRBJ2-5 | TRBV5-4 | CASSPGGRSAQETQYF
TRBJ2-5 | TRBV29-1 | CSVENAGGRETQYF
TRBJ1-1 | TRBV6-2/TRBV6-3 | CASSLPGTPEAFF
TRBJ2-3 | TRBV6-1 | CASRASGSGTDTQYF
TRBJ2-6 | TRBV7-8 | CASSLRSYGAGANVLTF
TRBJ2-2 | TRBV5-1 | CASSLDPLGELFF
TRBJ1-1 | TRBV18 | CASSHRGQNTEAFF
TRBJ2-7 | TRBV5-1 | CASSLAGTGQYEQYF
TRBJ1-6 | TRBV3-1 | CASSQDGQVLSPLHF
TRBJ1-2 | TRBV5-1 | CASRGGGPNGYTF
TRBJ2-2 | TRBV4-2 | CASSQDMGGLKTGELFF
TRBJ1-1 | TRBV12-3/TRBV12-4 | CASSRRQSNTEAFF
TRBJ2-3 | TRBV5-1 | CASSLGGSVTDTQYF
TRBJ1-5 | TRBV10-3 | CATKKSVNQPQHF
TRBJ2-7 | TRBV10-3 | CAISTGLPSYEQYF